One and the same sample provided the 2 T cell receptor beta chains below, sequenced in a study of cytomegalovirus exposure and HLA in healthy donors. The PCR employed 60 Vbeta primers together with 13 Jbeta primers. TCRdb keeps only in-frame clones here, not all; method: immunoSEQ multiplex PCR. The sample lists approximately 32,000 clones, roughly 90% occurring once. The sequenced material came from PBMCs. The receptors were sampled from a woman younger than 30 in good health and CMV-seronegative.

This clone was counted only a few times. The chain is built from TRBV5-8 and TRBJ1-1; D not resolved. The length of the CDR3 is 12 residues. V was pared by 0 bases and J by 6 bases, with 6 bases between. The germline CDR1 and CDR2 sequences are SGHTS and YDEGEE. CDR3 nucleotides: TGTGCCAGCAGCTTGGTTAGCCCTGAAGCTTTCTTT. This sequence encodes CASSLVSPEAFF.

The chain is built from TRBV5-6 and TRBJ2-1; TRBD1 might be the D (5 bases). V was trimmed by 4 bases and J by 3 bases, leaving 14 bases between them. The CDR3 consists of 15 residues. Germline assignment: CDR1 SGHDT and CDR2 YYEEEE. CDR3: CASSRRTPVYNEQFF. CDR3 bases: TGTGCCAGCAGCCGTAGGACACCGGTCTACAATGAGCAGTTCTTC. Looking up the rest from reference TRBV5-6 and TRBJ2-1 gives the full variable domain: DAGVTQSPTHLIKTRGQQVTLRCSPKSGHDTVSWYQQALGQGPQFIFQYYEEEERQRGNFPDRFSGHQFPNYSSELNVNALLLGDSALYLCASSRRTPVYNEQFFGPGTRLTVL.